Below, 7 T cell receptor beta chains from the same sample are listed, as sequenced in a study of T cells in Graves' hyperthyroidism and ophthalmopathy. The investigators amplified TCR beta CDR3 regions from RNA transcripts. Carried out on the TCR CDR3, a first-round RT-PCR used the HTBI primer set. TCRdb re-called the multiplex PCR reads with MiXCR, one entry per CDR3 protein. The sample records 95,000 to 110,000 distinct CDR3 sequences, 16% being singletons. The source material was blood. All receptors derive from a woman aged 45-60 years with Graves' hyperthyroidism.

This clonotype was counted at least ten times. J is TRBJ2-1 and V is TRBV6-2 or TRBV6-3; D unresolved. The germline V and J ends were trimmed by 2 bases and 0 bases, with 5 bases remaining between them. CDR3 length: 14 residues. The V gene's germline CDR1 is MNHEY and CDR2 SVGEGT. The CDR3 here is CASSYANSYNEQFF. CDR3 nucleotide sequence: TGTGCCAGCAGTTACGCCAACTCCTACAATGAGCAGTTCTTC.

This clonotype was seen at least ten times. The chain has TRBV11-1 and TRBJ2-1; D uncertain. The length of the CDR3 is 13 residues. The V end lost 5 bases, the J end lost 9 bases, and 14 bases lay between the germline ends. The germline CDR1 and CDR2 sequences are SGHAT and FQDESV (reference sequence). DNA of the CDR3: TGTGCCAGCAGCCGGTACGCGGTAGGTGAGCAGTTCTTC. This codes for CASSRYAVGEQFF.

This clonotype has a count of ten or more. V is TRBV19 and J is TRBJ1-5; unclear D gene. The CDR3 totals 10 residues. V lost 11 bases to trimming and J lost 5 bases, with 7 bases between them. Germline assignment: CDR1 LNHDA and CDR2 SQIVND (reference sequence). This CDR3 is CASGDQPQHF. Here the CDR3 DNA reads TGTGCCTCTGGGGATCAGCCCCAGCATTTT. Based on the CDR3 plus reference TRBV19 and TRBJ1-5, the full variable domain is DGGITQSPKYLFRKEGQNVTLSCEQNLNHDAMYWYRQDPGQGLRLIYYSQIVNDFQKGDIAEGYSVSREKKESFPLTVTSAQKNPTAFYLCASGDQPQHFGDGTRLSIL.

This clonotype was recorded a few times. This chain uses TRBV12-3 or TRBV12-4 with TRBJ2-5, with D tentatively TRBD1 (5 bases). V was pared by 3 bases and J by 5 bases, with 7 bases between. There are 12 residues in the CDR3. In DNA, the CDR3 is TGTGCCAGCAGTTTTCAGGGTGAGACCCAGTACTTC. This encodes CASSFQGETQYF.

This clonotype has a count of ten or more. The chain carries TRBV7-8 and TRBJ2-6; 9 nucleotides agree with TRBD2. This CDR3 is 19 amino acids long. V trimming: 3 bases; J trimming: 2 bases; junction bases outside the gene matches: 11. Germline V lookup: CDR1 SGHVS, CDR2 FQNEAQ. The CDR3 is CASSFEIAGELPGANVLTF. In DNA, the CDR3 is TGTGCCAGCAGCTTTGAAATAGCGGGAGAACTCCCTGGGGCCAACGTCCTGACTTTC.

This clonotype was seen repeatedly, ten times or more. The CDR3 loop is CSVEGGSKGRRTGELFF. As DNA, the CDR3 is TGCAGCGTTGAAGGCGGGTCAAAGGGGAGGAGAACCGGGGAGCTGTTTTTT. This sequence joins TRBV29-1 and TRBJ2-2, with D tentatively TRBD2 (6 bases). This CDR3 is 17 amino acids long. Germline CDR1 reads SQVTM; CDR2 reads ANQGSEA. With 1 base removed from V and 5 bases from J, the gap between germline ends came to 20 bases.

The chain has TRBV11-2 and TRBJ2-7, with a tentative D call TRBD2 (5 bases). The germline V gene encodes CDR1 SGHAT and CDR2 FQNNGV. With 7 bases removed from V and 5 bases from J, the gap between germline ends came to 15 bases. The CDR3 is 13 residues long. The CDR3 sequence: CASKGWRLDEQYF. DNA of the CDR3: TGTGCCAGCAAAGGGTGGAGGCTGGACGAGCAGTACTTC. Variable domain in full (rest from reference TRBV11-2 and TRBJ2-7): EAGVAQSPRYKIIEKRQSVAFWCNPISGHATLYWYQQILGQGPKLLIQFQNNGVVDDSQLPKDRFSAERLKGVDSTLKIQPAKLEDSAVYLCASKGWRLDEQYFGPGTRLTVT.